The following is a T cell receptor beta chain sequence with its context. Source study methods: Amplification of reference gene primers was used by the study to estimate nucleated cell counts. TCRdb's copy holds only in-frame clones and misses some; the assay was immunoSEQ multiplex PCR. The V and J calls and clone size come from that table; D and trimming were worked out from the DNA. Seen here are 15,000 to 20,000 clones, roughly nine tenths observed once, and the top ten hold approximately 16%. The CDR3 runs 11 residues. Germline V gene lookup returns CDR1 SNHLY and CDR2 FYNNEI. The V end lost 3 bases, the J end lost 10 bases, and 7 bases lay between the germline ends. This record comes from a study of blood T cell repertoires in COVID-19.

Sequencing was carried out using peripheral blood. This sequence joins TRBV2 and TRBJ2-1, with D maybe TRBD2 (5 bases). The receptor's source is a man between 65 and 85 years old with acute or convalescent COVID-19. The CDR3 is CASSERVEQFF. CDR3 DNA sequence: TGTGCCAGCAGTGAGAGGGTAGAGCAGTTCTTC. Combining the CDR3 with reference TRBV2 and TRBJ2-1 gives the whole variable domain EPEVTQTPSHQVTQMGQEVILRCVPISNHLYFYWYRQILGQKVEFLVSFYNNEISEKSEIFDDQFSVERPDGSNFTLKIRSTKLEDSAMYFCASSERVEQFFGPGTRLTVL.